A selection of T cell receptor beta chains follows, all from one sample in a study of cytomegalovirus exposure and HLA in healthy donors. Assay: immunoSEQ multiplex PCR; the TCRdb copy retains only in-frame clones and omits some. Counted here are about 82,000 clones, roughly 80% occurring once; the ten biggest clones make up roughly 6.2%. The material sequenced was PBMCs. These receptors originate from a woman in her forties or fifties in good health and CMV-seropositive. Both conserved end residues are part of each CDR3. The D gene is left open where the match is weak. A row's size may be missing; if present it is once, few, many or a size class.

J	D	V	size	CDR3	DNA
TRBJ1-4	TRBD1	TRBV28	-	CASRGTGTGTEKLFF	TGTGCCAGCAGAGGTACCGGGACAGGGACTGAAAAACTGTTTTTT
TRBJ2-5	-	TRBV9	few	CASSVRLVAGETQYF	TGTGCCAGCAGCGTAAGACTAGTGGCAGGGGAGACCCAGTACTTC
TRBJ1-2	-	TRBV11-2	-	CASREGSGTFNGYTF	TGTGCCAGCAGAGAGGGGAGTGGGACATTTAATGGCTACACCTTC
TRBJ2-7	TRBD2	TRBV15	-	CATSRAGTSYEQYF	TGTGCCACCAGCAGAGCCGGGACTAGCTACGAGCAGTACTTC
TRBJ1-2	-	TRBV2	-	CASRQQGFYGYTF	TGTGCCAGCAGGCAACAGGGCTTTTACGGCTACACCTTC
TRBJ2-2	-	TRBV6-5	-	CASRRDLHTGELFF	TGTGCCAGCAGGCGGGACCTTCACACCGGGGAGCTGTTTTTT
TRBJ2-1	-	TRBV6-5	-	CATKKGVGEQFF	TGTGCCACCAAGAAAGGGGTCGGGGAGCAGTTCTTC
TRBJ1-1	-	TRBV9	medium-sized	CASSPSGYTEAFF	TGTGCCAGCAGCCCCTCGGGGTACACTGAAGCTTTCTTT
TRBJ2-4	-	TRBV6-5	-	CASSPDRGSSHIQYF	TGTGCCAGCAGCCCCGATCGTGGGAGCTCGCACATTCAGTACTTC
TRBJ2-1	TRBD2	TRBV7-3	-	CASSLIASGRQSNEQFF	TGTGCCAGCAGCTTAATAGCTAGCGGGAGGCAGTCCAATGAGCAGTTCTTC
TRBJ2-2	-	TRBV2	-	CASRTLDRYTGELFF	TGTGCCAGCAGGACCCTCGACAGGTACACCGGGGAGCTGTTTTTT
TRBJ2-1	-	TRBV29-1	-	CSVFSRPNEQFF	TGCAGCGTTTTTTCTAGACCTAATGAGCAGTTCTTC
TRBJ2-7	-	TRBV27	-	CASNERGRANEQYF	TGTGCCAGCAACGAGAGAGGCAGGGCGAACGAGCAGTACTTC
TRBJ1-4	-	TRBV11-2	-	CASSLDREKLFF	TGTGCCAGCAGCTTAGATCGTGAAAAACTGTTTTTT
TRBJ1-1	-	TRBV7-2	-	CASSSTGMDTEAFF	TGTGCCAGCAGCAGTACAGGGATGGACACTGAAGCTTTCTTT
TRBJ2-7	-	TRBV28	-	CASSPPRRGPSSYEQYF	TGTGCCAGCAGCCCCCCCCGGCGGGGGCCCAGCTCCTACGAGCAGTACTTC
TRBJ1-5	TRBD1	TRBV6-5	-	CASKTGQGSNQPQHF	TGTGCCAGCAAGACGGGACAGGGGTCCAATCAGCCCCAGCATTTT
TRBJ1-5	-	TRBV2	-	CASSALTSQPQHF	TGTGCCAGCAGTGCGCTGACTAGTCAGCCCCAGCATTTT
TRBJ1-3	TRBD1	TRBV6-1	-	CASSERRQGKSGNTIYF	TGTGCCAGCAGTGAAAGGAGACAGGGGAAATCTGGAAACACCATATATTTT
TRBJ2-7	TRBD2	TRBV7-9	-	CASIDGPLSGRASYEQYF	TGTGCCAGCATCGACGGTCCTCTAAGCGGGAGGGCATCCTACGAGCAGTACTTC
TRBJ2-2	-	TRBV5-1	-	CASSFRIASGAGPGELFF	TGCGCCAGCAGCTTCCGGATAGCATCGGGAGCCGGCCCCGGGGAGCTGTTTTTT
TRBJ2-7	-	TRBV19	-	CASRPGPSSYEQYF	TGTGCCAGTAGACCCGGGCCTAGCAGCTACGAGCAGTACTTC
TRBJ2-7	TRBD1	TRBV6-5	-	CASSYSIDRESYEQYF	TGTGCCAGCAGTTACTCGATCGACAGGGAATCCTACGAGCAGTACTTC
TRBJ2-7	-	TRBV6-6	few	CASSKTSSEQYF	TGTGCCAGCAGTAAAACTAGTTCCGAGCAGTACTTC
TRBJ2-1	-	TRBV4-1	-	CASSQQQVYNEQFF	TGCGCCAGCAGCCAGCAACAGGTTTACAATGAGCAGTTCTTC
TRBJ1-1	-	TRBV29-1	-	CSVRTPNTEAFF	TGCAGCGTGAGGACACCGAACACTGAAGCTTTCTTT
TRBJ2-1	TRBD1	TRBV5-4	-	CASSSDRGYNEQFF	TGTGCCAGCAGCTCGGACAGGGGATACAATGAGCAGTTCTTC
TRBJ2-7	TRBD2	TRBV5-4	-	CASSTSGGPYQQYF	TGTGCCAGCAGCACGTCGGGGGGGCCCTACCAGCAGTACTTC
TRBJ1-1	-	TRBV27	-	CALLKYRVGTEAFF	TGTGCCCTCCTAAAATACAGGGTAGGCACTGAAGCTTTCTTT
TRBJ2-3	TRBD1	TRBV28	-	CASSWDRGQDTQYF	TGTGCCAGCTCCTGGGACAGGGGGCAAGATACGCAGTATTTT
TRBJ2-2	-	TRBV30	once	CAWREGNTGELFF	TGTGCCTGGAGGGAGGGGAACACCGGGGAGCTGTTTTTT
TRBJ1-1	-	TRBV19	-	CASSEPGVGTEAFF	TGTGCCAGTAGTGAGCCGGGGGTTGGCACTGAAGCTTTCTTT
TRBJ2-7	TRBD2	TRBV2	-	CASSEALFQQAGIPAYEQYF	TGTGCCAGCAGTGAAGCGCTTTTCCAACAAGCGGGGATCCCCGCCTACGAGCAGTACTTC
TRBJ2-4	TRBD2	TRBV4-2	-	CASSQDPAGVKNIQYF	TGTGCCAGCAGCCAAGACCCAGCGGGAGTCAAAAACATTCAGTACTTC
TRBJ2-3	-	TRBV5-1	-	CASSLRSGGTDTQYF	TGCGCCAGCAGCTTGAGGAGCGGTGGCACAGATACGCAGTATTTT
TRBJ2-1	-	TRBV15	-	CATSRDRYNEQFF	TGTGCCACCAGCAGAGACAGGTACAATGAGCAGTTCTTC
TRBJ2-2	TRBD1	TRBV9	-	CASNDRVTGELFF	TGTGCCAGCAACGACAGGGTGACCGGGGAGCTGTTTTTT
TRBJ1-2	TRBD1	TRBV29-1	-	CSAQGGRDYGYTF	TGCAGCGCCCAGGGGGGCAGGGACTATGGCTACACCTTC
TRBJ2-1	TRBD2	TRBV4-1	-	CASSSGLAGYDYNEQFF	TGCGCCAGCAGCTCGGGACTAGCGGGTTATGATTACAATGAGCAGTTCTTC
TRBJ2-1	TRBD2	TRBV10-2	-	CASSEDRLAGRHKQFF	TGCGCCAGCAGTGAAGACCGACTAGCGGGACGGCATAAGCAGTTCTTC
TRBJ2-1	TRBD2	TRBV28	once	CASTELAEINEQFF	TGTGCCAGCACAGAACTAGCGGAGATCAATGAGCAGTTCTTC
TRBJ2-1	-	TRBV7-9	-	CASSLGSDGSYTEQFF	TGTGCCAGCAGCTTAGGGAGCGACGGCTCCTACACTGAGCAGTTCTTC
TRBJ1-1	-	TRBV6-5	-	CASSSPRRGMNTEAFF	TGTGCCAGCAGTTCCCCCCGGAGGGGTATGAACACTGAAGCTTTCTTT
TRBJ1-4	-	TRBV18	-	CASSPPGSSGIQKLFF	TGTGCCAGCTCACCACCTGGGAGTTCGGGAATCCAGAAACTGTTTTTT
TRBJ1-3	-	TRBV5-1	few	CASSFVGAESGNTIYF	TGCGCCAGCAGCTTCGTAGGGGCGGAATCCGGAAACACCATATATTTT
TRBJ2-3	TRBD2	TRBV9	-	CASSVVAGGGTDTQYF	TGTGCCAGCAGCGTAGTAGCGGGAGGGGGCACAGATACGCAGTATTTT
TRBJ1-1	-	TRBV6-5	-	CASSYSGKGVEAFF	TGTGCCAGCAGTTACTCAGGAAAAGGAGTTGAAGCTTTCTTT
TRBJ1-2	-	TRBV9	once	CASTQNGFRYGYTF	TGTGCCAGCACCCAGAACGGGTTTCGCTATGGCTACACCTTC
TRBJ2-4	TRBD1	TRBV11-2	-	CASSHRTGGLAKNIQYF	TGTGCCAGCAGCCACAGGACAGGGGGACTGGCCAAAAACATTCAGTACTTC
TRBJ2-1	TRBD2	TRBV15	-	CATSRPSGTSGVEQFF	TGTGCCACCAGCAGACCCTCTGGGACTAGCGGAGTGGAGCAGTTCTTC
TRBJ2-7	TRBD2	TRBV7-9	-	CASSLAGLAVYEQYF	TGTGCCAGCAGCTTAGCAGGACTAGCGGTCTACGAGCAGTACTTC